The clone carrying this T cell receptor (beta chain) was seen many times. Among the participants, healthy controls were blood bank volunteers in Maryland, USA. The unsorted libraries originated from 2 million PBMCs kept at -80 C. This entry is derived from a study of neurological immune-mediated disorders. Synthesis of cDNA used 5'RACE (with 10-nucleotide random UMIs). TCRdb reanalysed the 5' RACE reads using MiXCR and keeps one entry per CDR3 protein. The table lists about 50,000 distinct CDR3 sequences, 15% to 20% of them singletons. Germline values: CDR1 SGHKS, CDR2 YYEKEE (reference sequence). This CDR3 is 13 amino acids long. Between the trimmed V and J ends, which lost 0 bases and 2 bases, there was a span of 5 bases.

The rearrangement links TRBV5-5 to TRBJ2-5, with D unclear. The sequence was collected from a man aged 55 to 69 in good health. Sequences were obtained from PBMCs. CDR3 nucleotide sequence: TGTGCCAGCAGCTTGGACTCGCAAGAGACCCAGTACTTC. This codes for CASSLDSQETQYF.